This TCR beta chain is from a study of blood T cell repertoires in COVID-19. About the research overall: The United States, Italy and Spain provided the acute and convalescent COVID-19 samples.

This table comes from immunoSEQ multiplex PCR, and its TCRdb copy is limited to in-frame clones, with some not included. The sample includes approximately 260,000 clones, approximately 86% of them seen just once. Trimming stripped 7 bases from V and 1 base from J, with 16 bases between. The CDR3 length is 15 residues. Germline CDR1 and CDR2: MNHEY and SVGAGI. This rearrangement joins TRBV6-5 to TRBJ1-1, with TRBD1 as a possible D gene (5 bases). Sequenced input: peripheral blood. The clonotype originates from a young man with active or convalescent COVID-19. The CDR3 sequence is CASKTEGAGNTEAFF. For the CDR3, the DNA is TGTGCCAGCAAAACCGAAGGGGCTGGGAACACTGAAGCTTTCTTT.